What follows are 22 T cell receptor beta chains derived from one specimen sequenced in a study of cytomegalovirus exposure and HLA in healthy donors. The primer mix had 60 Vbeta and 13 Jbeta primers. TCRdb keeps only in-frame clones here, not all; method: immunoSEQ multiplex PCR. This table holds more than 95,000 clones, approximately 80% found once. The specimen was PBMCs. The receptors come from a middle-aged woman in good health and CMV-seronegative.

This sequence joins TRBV19 and TRBJ2-7; TRBD1 aligns across 9 bases. The CDR3 is 15 amino acids. Germline assignment: CDR1 LNHDA and CDR2 SQIVND (reference sequence). The junction had 6 bases not matched to a gene; V was cut back by 6 bases and J by 0 bases. The DNA for the CDR3 is TGTGCCAGTAGCGTGACAGGGGGAACCTCCTACGAGCAGTACTTC. Translation gives CASSVTGGTSYEQYF.

This clone appeared once. The rearrangement links TRBV7-9 to TRBJ2-3; D is possibly TRBD1 (6 bases). Germline assignment: CDR1 SEHNR and CDR2 FQNEAQ (reference sequence). This CDR3 has 15 amino acids. Trimming removed 5 bases from V and 0 bases from J, with 12 bases in between. CDR3 nucleotide sequence: TGTGCCAGCAGCAGACGCGGACAGAGCACAGATACGCAGTATTTT. This codes for CASSRRGQSTDTQYF. Full variable domain (missing parts from reference TRBV7-9 and TRBJ2-3): DTGVSQNPRHKITKRGQNVTFRCDPISEHNRLYWYRQTLGQGPEFLTYFQNEAQLEKSRLLSDRFSAERPKGSFSTLEIQRTEQGDSAMYLCASSRRGQSTDTQYFGPGTRLTVL.

The chain employs TRBV28 and TRBJ1-1; weak D call: TRBD1 (6 bases). CDR1 is MDHEN, CDR2 SYDVKM, per germline. V was shortened by 8 bases and J by 5 bases, with 15 bases between the two germline ends. The CDR3 loop spans 13 amino acids. The chain's CDR3 is CASFQGPETEAFF. The DNA for the CDR3 is TGTGCCAGCTTCCAGGGGCCGGAAACTGAAGCTTTCTTT.

The V call is TRBV4-3, the J call TRBJ2-1; 8 bases are shared with TRBD2. This CDR3 has 16 residues. V shed 1 base and J 6 bases; nucleotides not matched to a gene: 8. The germline V gene has CDR1 LGHNA and CDR2 YSLEER. The CDR3 bases are TGCGCCAGCAGCCAAGGGGCCGGGAGGGCCATCAATGAGCAGTTCTTC. As protein: CASSQGAGRAINEQFF.

The chain couples TRBV27 to TRBJ1-4, with 8 nucleotides matching TRBD1. CDR3 length equals 15 residues. After removal of 4 bases from V and 7 bases from J, the junction contained 8 bases not matched to a gene. CDR1 MNHEY and CDR2 SMNVEV come from the germline V gene (reference sequence). Here the CDR3 reads CASSSWTGMVEKLFF. For the CDR3, the DNA is TGTGCCAGCAGTTCCTGGACAGGGATGGTTGAAAAACTGTTTTTT. The full variable domain, completed using reference TRBV27 and TRBJ1-4, is EAQVTQNPRYLITVTGKKLTVTCSQNMNHEYMSWYRQDPGLGLRQIYYSMNVEVTDKGDVPEGYKVSRKEKRNFPLILESPSPNQTSLYFCASSSWTGMVEKLFFGSGTQLSVL.

This chain uses TRBV29-1 with TRBJ2-1; D remains ambiguous. CDR1 is SQVTM and CDR2 is ANQGSEA in the germline V gene. V was cut by 4 bases and J by 9 bases, with 4 bases left in between. The CDR3 sequence is 9 residues long. The CDR3 coding sequence is TGCAGCGTTGCGAGTGAGCAGTTCTTC. Its protein product is CSVASEQFF.

V is TRBV7-2 and J is TRBJ2-1; 7 bases align to TRBD2. The CDR3 sequence is 19 residues long. Germline lookup yields CDR1 SGHTA and CDR2 FQGNSA. The V and J ends lost 5 bases and 0 bases, in that order; junction bases with no gene match: 16. In nucleotides, the CDR3 is TGTGCCAGCAGCCCCGTCGGCGGGAGTTACCACAGCTCCTACAATGAGCAGTTCTTC. Protein: CASSPVGGSYHSSYNEQFF.

The chain is built from TRBV19 and TRBJ1-1, with TRBD1 identical over 10 bases. Germline CDR1 and CDR2: LNHDA and SQIVND (reference sequence). J gave up 5 bases and V 8 bases, and 5 bases lay outside the gene matches. CDR3 length: 13 amino acids. The CDR3 spells CASETGGGTEAFF. In nucleotides, the CDR3 is TGTGCCAGTGAGACAGGGGGCGGAACTGAAGCTTTCTTT.

The chain uses TRBV5-1 and TRBJ2-7; TRBD2 aligns across 10 bases. CDR1 is SGHRS and CDR2 is YFSETQ in the germline V gene. V shed 3 bases, J shed 3 bases, and the junction held 0 bases outside the gene matches. This CDR3 region has 13 residues. The CDR3 spells CASSWTSGYEQYF. The CDR3 DNA follows: TGCGCCAGCAGCTGGACTAGCGGCTACGAGCAGTACTTC. The full variable domain, completed using reference TRBV5-1 and TRBJ2-7, is KAGVTQTPRYLIKTRGQQVTLSCSPISGHRSVSWYQQTPGQGLQFLFEYFSETQRNKGNFPGRFSGRQFSNSRSEMNVSTLELGDSALYLCASSWTSGYEQYFGPGTRLTVT.

The rearrangement links TRBV9 to TRBJ2-5; 7 nucleotides align to TRBD1. Matching the DNA end better, TRBJ2-7 makes the J call doubtful. The germline V gene has CDR1 SGDLS and CDR2 YYNGEE. CDR3 length: 14 amino acids. Here the CDR3 DNA reads TGTGCCAGCAGCGCCGGGACAGAAACCTACGAGCAGTACTTC. Its protein is CASSAGTETYEQYF.

J is TRBJ2-7 and V is TRBV6-5; 9 bases line up with TRBD1. This CDR3 contains 15 residues. Germline CDR1 MNHEY, CDR2 SVGAGI. With V trimmed by 6 bases and J by 3 bases, 9 bases remained unmatched. CDR3 residues: CASRAPGQGNYEQYF. The CDR3 DNA reads as TGTGCCAGCAGGGCTCCGGGACAGGGTAACTACGAGCAGTACTTC.

In the case of this clone: The junction differs from germline at one of its ends, possibly a read error. This chain links TRBV7-7 with TRBJ1-5; no reliable D call. CDR1 is SSHAT and CDR2 is FNYEAQ in the germline V gene (reference sequence). The length of the CDR3 is 17 residues. The CDR3 region has the DNA TGTGCTAGCAGCTTTCCCTCCTCCCGTACGGGGAATCAGCCCCAGCATTTT. This translates into CASSFPSSRTGNQPQHF.

The rearrangement uses TRBV6-1 and TRBJ2-3; a possible D gene is TRBD2 (5 bases). CDR3 length equals 14 residues. CDR1 MNHNS and CDR2 SASEGT come from the germline V gene. With 0 bases removed from V and 6 bases from J, the gap between germline ends came to 10 bases. DNA for the CDR3: TGTGCCAGCAGTGAAGCGGGAGCGTGGGATACGCAGTATTTT. The encoded protein is CASSEAGAWDTQYF.

V usage is TRBV9 and J usage is TRBJ1-2; D remains unclear. Germline-derived CDR1 and CDR2 are SGDLS and YYNGEE. V was shortened by 0 bases and J by 8 bases, with 17 bases between the two germline ends. The CDR3 covers 15 residues. Here the CDR3 DNA reads TGTGCCAGCAGCGTAGGGGGAGGTTTCGGCTACGGCTACACCTTC. It is translated as CASSVGGGFGYGYTF.

This rearrangement joins TRBV5-5 to TRBJ2-7; a possible D gene is TRBD2 (5 bases). Germline V gene data show CDR1 as SGHKS and CDR2 as YYEKEE (reference sequence). This CDR3 is 12 amino acids long. Trimming stripped 2 bases from V and 5 bases from J, with 8 bases between. CDR3 residues: CASSFEGNEQYF. Here the CDR3 DNA reads TGTGCCAGCAGCTTCGAGGGAAACGAGCAGTACTTC.

The chain joins TRBV6-1 to TRBJ2-3, with TRBD2 identical over 7 bases. The J segment lost 4 bases and the V segment lost 2 bases, leaving 9 bases of the junction unmatched. Germline CDR1 and CDR2: MNHNS and SASEGT. CDR3 length: 16 amino acids. CDR3 DNA sequence: TGTGCCAGCAGTGAATCGTCCGGCGGGAGAGCAGATACGCAGTATTTT. It encodes CASSESSGGRADTQYF.

The chain employs TRBV9 and TRBJ2-1, with D perhaps matching TRBD2 (6 bases). V shed 0 bases and J shed 6 bases, with 13 bases lying between them. The germline gives CDR1 SGDLS, CDR2 YYNGEE. The CDR3 totals 15 residues. CDR3 loop: CASSVVSGALNEQFF. As DNA, the CDR3 is TGTGCCAGCAGCGTAGTGTCGGGAGCCCTCAATGAGCAGTTCTTC.

This clone was recorded once. The CDR3 loop reads CASSLAASSYNEQFF. CDR3 DNA sequence: TGTGCCAGCAGTCTAGCGGCAAGCTCCTACAATGAGCAGTTCTTC. The V call is TRBV6-4, the J call TRBJ2-1; the match to TRBD2 covers 7 bases. V was clipped by 5 bases and J by 0 bases; unmatched bases: 4. The CDR3 is 15 amino acids. In germline, CDR1 is MRHNA, CDR2 SNTAGT.

The chain employs TRBV19 and TRBJ2-1; D perhaps matches TRBD1 (5 bases). This CDR3 contains 13 residues. Germline values: CDR1 LNHDA, CDR2 SQIVND (reference sequence). Trimming took 4 bases from V and 7 from J, leaving 11 bases between them. CDR3 DNA sequence: TGTGCCAGTAGTACCTCAGGGATTAATGAGCAGTTCTTC. It encodes CASSTSGINEQFF.

This chain uses TRBV9 with TRBJ1-5, with a possible D match to TRBD1 (5 bases). This CDR3 has 15 amino acids. Trimming took off 4 bases at V and 6 bases at J, with 17 bases between the two ends. From germline, CDR1 is SGDLS and CDR2 YYNGEE. The CDR3 DNA reads as TGTGCCAGCAGCAAGCAGGGCGAGCGTAGTCAGCCCCAGCATTTT. It translates to CASSKQGERSQPQHF.

This clone was picked up a small number of times. This rearrangement joins TRBV5-4 to TRBJ1-1; 7 nucleotides align to TRBD1. Per germline, CDR1 SGHNT and CDR2 YYREEE (reference sequence). The V gene end was trimmed by 4 bases and the J gene end by 7 bases; junction bases not matched to a gene: 4. This CDR3 has 12 amino acids. This CDR3 is CASSLNRGEAFF. For the CDR3, the DNA is TGTGCCAGCAGCCTAAACAGGGGTGAAGCTTTCTTT.

The chain uses TRBV16 and TRBJ1-4, with 7 bases identical to TRBD1. Germline CDR1 KGHSY, CDR2 FQNENV. The CDR3 covers 14 residues. Trimming at V came to 4 bases and at J to 8 bases, leaving 7 bases not matched to a gene. The CDR3 protein is CASSPRDSREKLFF. The CDR3 region has the DNA TGTGCCAGCAGCCCCCGGGACAGCAGAGAAAAACTGTTTTTT.